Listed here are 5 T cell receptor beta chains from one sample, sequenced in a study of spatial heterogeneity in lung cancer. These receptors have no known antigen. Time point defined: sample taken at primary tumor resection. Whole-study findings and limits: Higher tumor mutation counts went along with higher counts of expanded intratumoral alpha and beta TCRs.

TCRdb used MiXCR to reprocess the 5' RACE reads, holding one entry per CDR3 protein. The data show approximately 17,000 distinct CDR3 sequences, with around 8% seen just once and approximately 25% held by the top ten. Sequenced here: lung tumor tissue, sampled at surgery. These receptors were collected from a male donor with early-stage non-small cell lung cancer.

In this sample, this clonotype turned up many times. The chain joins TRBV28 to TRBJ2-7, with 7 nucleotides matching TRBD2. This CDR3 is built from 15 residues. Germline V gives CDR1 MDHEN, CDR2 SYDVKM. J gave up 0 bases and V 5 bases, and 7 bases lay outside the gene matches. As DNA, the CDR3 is TGTGCCAGCAGTCCCTGGGGAGGGAGCTCCTACGAGCAGTACTTC. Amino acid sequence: CASSPWGGSSYEQYF. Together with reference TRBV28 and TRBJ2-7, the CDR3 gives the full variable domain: DVKVTQSSRYLVKRTGEKVFLECVQDMDHENMFWYRQDPGLGLRLIYFSYDVKMKEKGDIPEGYSVSREKKERFSLILESASTNQTSMYLCASSPWGGSSYEQYFGPGTRLTVT.

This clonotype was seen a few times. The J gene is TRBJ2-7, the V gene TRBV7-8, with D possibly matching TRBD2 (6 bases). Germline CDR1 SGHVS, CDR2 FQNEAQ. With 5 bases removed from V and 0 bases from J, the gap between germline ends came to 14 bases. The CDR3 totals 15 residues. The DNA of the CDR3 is TGTGCCAGCAGCCCGTTCGGGGGAAACTCCTACGAGCAGTACTTC. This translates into CASSPFGGNSYEQYF.

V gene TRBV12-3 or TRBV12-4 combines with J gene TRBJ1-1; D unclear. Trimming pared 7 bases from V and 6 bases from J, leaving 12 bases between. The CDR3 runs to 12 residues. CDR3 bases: TGTGCCAGCACCCTCGGCGGTGCTGAAGCTTTCTTT. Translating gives CASTLGGAEAFF.

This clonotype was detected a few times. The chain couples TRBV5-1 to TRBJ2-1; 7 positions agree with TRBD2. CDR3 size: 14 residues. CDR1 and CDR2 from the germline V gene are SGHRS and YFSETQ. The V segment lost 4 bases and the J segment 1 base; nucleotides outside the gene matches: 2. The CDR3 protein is CASSPGGSYNEQFF. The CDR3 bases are TGCGCCAGCAGCCCCGGGGGGTCCTACAATGAGCAGTTCTTC.

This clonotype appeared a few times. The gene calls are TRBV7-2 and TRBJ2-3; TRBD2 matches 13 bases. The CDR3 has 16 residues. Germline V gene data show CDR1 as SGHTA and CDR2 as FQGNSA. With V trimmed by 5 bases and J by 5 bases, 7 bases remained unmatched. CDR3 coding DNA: TGTGCCAGCAGCATACTAGCGGGGGGGAAGGTAGATACGCAGTATTTT. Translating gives CASSILAGGKVDTQYF. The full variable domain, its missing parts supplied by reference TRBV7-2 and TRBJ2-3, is GAGVSQSPSNKVTEKGKDVELRCDPISGHTALYWYRQSLGQGLEFLIYFQGNSAPDKSGLPSDRFSAERTGGSVSTLTIQRTQQEDSAVYLCASSILAGGKVDTQYFGPGTRLTVL.